What follows are 21 T cell receptor beta chains derived from one specimen sequenced in a study. TCRdb redid the calling of the RT-PCR reads with MiXCR, one entry per CDR3 protein. The sample carries about 700,000 distinct CDR3 sequences, approximately 15% recorded once. The material sequenced was memory CD4+ T cells from blood. These receptors were collected from a female donor in good health, serving as a healthy control.

This clonotype was counted many times. The V gene is TRBV18, the J gene TRBJ2-5; D unclear. Germline V lookup: CDR1 KGHSH, CDR2 LQKENI. CDR3 length equals 12 residues. V was pared by 4 bases and J by 6 bases, with 9 bases between. CDR3 region: CASSQMEQTQYF. The CDR3 DNA reads as TGTGCCAGCTCACAAATGGAACAGACCCAGTACTTC.

This clonotype was seen more than once but under ten times. J is TRBJ1-1 and V is TRBV5-6; 8 nucleotides agree with TRBD1. The CDR3 spans 16 residues. The V gene's germline CDR1 is SGHDT and CDR2 YYEEEE. Losses at the gene ends were 4 bases for V and 1 base for J; bases not matched to a gene: 9. CDR3 residues: CASSGTGIGRNTEAFF. The DNA of the CDR3 is TGTGCCAGCAGCGGGACAGGTATAGGTCGGAACACTGAAGCTTTCTTT. Filled out from reference TRBV5-6 and TRBJ1-1, the complete variable domain reads DAGVTQSPTHLIKTRGQQVTLRCSPKSGHDTVSWYQQALGQGPQFIFQYYEEEERQRGNFPDRFSGHQFPNYSSELNVNALLLGDSALYLCASSGTGIGRNTEAFFGQGTRLTVV.

This clonotype has ten or more counts. The genes are TRBV20-1 and TRBJ1-1; TRBD1 matches at 12 bases. Germline V gene data show CDR1 as DFQATT and CDR2 as SNEGSKA (reference sequence). J gave up 3 bases and V 5 bases, and 4 bases lay outside the gene matches. This CDR3 region has 14 residues. The CDR3 region has the DNA TGCAGTGCTGGGACAGGGGGCCACGACACTGAAGCTTTCTTT. Protein sequence: CSAGTGGHDTEAFF.

This clonotype was counted between two and nine times. This clone may be a read error of a much larger clone one base away. The chain is built from TRBV12-3 or TRBV12-4 and TRBJ2-3; D remains unclear. The CDR3 contains 11 residues. V lost 3 bases, J lost 6 bases, and 4 bases lay in between. The CDR3 is CASSFLDTQYF. CDR3 bases: TGTGCCAGCAGTTTTTTGGATACGCAGTATTTT.

This chain uses TRBV5-1 with TRBJ2-5; TRBD2 might be the D (5 bases). V lost 1 base to trimming and J lost 9 bases, with 13 bases between them. CDR3 length equals 13 residues. Germline V gives CDR1 SGHRS, CDR2 YFSETQ. Written as DNA, the CDR3 is TGCGCCAGCAGCTTGTTAGTAAGGGAGTCCCAGTACTTC. This encodes CASSLLVRESQYF.

This chain connects TRBV5-1 to TRBJ2-3; D is unresolved. V was shortened by 4 bases and J by 2 bases, with 14 bases between the two germline ends. Germline V gene data show CDR1 as SGHRS and CDR2 as YFSETQ. CDR3 size: 15 residues. The CDR3 protein is CASSHGEIVTDTQYF. The CDR3 nucleotides read TGCGCCAGCAGCCACGGCGAGATTGTCACAGATACGCAGTATTTT. The variable domain in full, completed from reference TRBV5-1 and TRBJ2-3, reads KAGVTQTPRYLIKTRGQQVTLSCSPISGHRSVSWYQQTPGQGLQFLFEYFSETQRNKGNFPGRFSGRQFSNSRSEMNVSTLELGDSALYLCASSHGEIVTDTQYFGPGTRLTVL.

This clonotype showed up just a few times. V gene TRBV6-5 combines with J gene TRBJ1-2, with 8 positions matching TRBD1. Germline V gene data show CDR1 as MNHEY and CDR2 as SVGAGI. The ends lost 2 bases at V and 6 bases at J; junction bases unmatched: 8. The CDR3 loop spans 15 amino acids. The CDR3 reads CASSYTTGGTNGYTF. CDR3 bases: TGTGCCAGCAGTTACACAACAGGGGGAACTAATGGCTACACCTTC.

This clonotype was recorded many times. The chain combines TRBV4-3 with TRBJ1-6, with 8 positions matching TRBD1. The CDR3 spans 16 residues. Germline V CDR1 and CDR2: LGHNA, YSLEER. V trimming: 4 bases; J trimming: 6 bases; junction bases outside the gene matches: 8. CDR3 sequence (DNA): TGCGCCAGCAGCCGCGAGGACGACAGGGGTAATTCACCCCTCCACTTT. Protein product: CASSREDDRGNSPLHF.

The chain is built from TRBV6-5 and TRBJ1-1, with TRBD1 matching over 7 bases. The CDR3 spans 13 residues. The V gene's germline CDR1 is MNHEY and CDR2 SVGAGI. J lost 4 bases, V lost 5 bases, and 4 bases had no gene match. The CDR3 DNA follows: TGTGCCAGCAGTCATTGGACAGGCACTGAAGCTTTCTTT. This gives the protein CASSHWTGTEAFF.

This clonotype was detected only a few times. The chain is built from TRBV25-1 and TRBJ2-5, with 10 nucleotides matching TRBD1. Germline loops: CDR1 MGHDK, CDR2 SYGVNS. V dropped 4 bases and J dropped 4; count of bases not matched to a gene: 3. This CDR3 is built from 14 residues. The CDR3 bases are TGTGCCAGCAGTGGGACAGGGGGTGGAGAGACCCAGTACTTC. Translated, it gives CASSGTGGGETQYF. Based on the CDR3 plus reference TRBV25-1 and TRBJ2-5, the full variable domain is EADIYQTPRYLVIGTGKKITLECSQTMGHDKMYWYQQDPGMELHLIHYSYGVNSTEKGDLSSESTVSRIRTEHFPLTLESARPSHTSQYLCASSGTGGGETQYFGPGTRLLVL.

The chain carries TRBV20-1 and TRBJ2-1; 13 positions match TRBD2. J lost 4 bases, V lost 8 bases, and 11 bases had no gene match. Germline-derived CDR1 and CDR2 are DFQATT and SNEGSKA (reference sequence). This CDR3 is built from 16 residues. For the CDR3, the DNA is TGCAGTACCTATTCCGGGACTAGCGGGATTTACAATGAGCAGTTCTTC. Protein sequence: CSTYSGTSGIYNEQFF.

This clonotype was observed a few times. J is TRBJ1-3 and V is TRBV30; D gene uncertain. Trimming left V 1 base short and J 0 bases short, with 16 bases between. The CDR3 sequence is 17 residues long. Germline V gene lookup returns CDR1 GTSNPN and CDR2 SVGIG (reference sequence). CDR3 in amino acids: CAWSDNALSSSGNTIYF. The CDR3 DNA follows: TGTGCCTGGAGTGATAACGCCCTTTCTAGCTCTGGAAACACCATATATTTT.

CDR3 sequence: CASSQVLSSVEQYF. CDR3 bases: TGTGCCAGCAGCCAAGTACTGAGTTCCGTCGAGCAGTACTTC. The chain joins TRBV4-2 to TRBJ2-7, with no clear D. This CDR3 spans 14 amino acids. Germline loops: CDR1 LGHNA, CDR2 YNFKEQ. V was trimmed by 1 base and J by 6 bases, leaving 13 bases between them.

This clonotype was counted many times. The rearrangement links TRBV6-5 to TRBJ1-1; D remains unclear. Trimming cost V 5 bases and J 5 bases, with 15 bases left between them. This CDR3 has 14 residues. CDR1 and CDR2 from the germline V gene are MNHEY and SVGAGI. The CDR3 DNA reads as TGTGCCAGCAGTGGAGGCGCCCCTGAGACTGAAGCTTTCTTT. Translated: CASSGGAPETEAFF.

In its sample, this clonotype was seen a few times. The chain uses TRBV10-3 and TRBJ2-7, with D tentatively TRBD2 (5 bases). CDR3 length: 13 residues. Germline V gene lookup returns CDR1 ENHRY and CDR2 SYGVKD. The V and J ends lost 8 bases and 2 bases respectively, with 13 bases between them. Written as DNA, the CDR3 is TGTGCCATCCGGTGGGAGAGCACCTACGAGCAGTACTTC. The encoded protein is CAIRWESTYEQYF.

This clonotype is a singleton in its sample. The gene calls are TRBV7-9 and TRBJ2-7; weak D call: TRBD1 (6 bases). The CDR3 is 15 amino acids. Trimming shortened V by 5 bases and J by 6 bases, and 20 bases separated the two germline ends. CDR1 is SEHNR and CDR2 is FQNEAQ in the germline V gene (reference sequence). CDR3 loop: CASSPNVNREGEQYF. CDR3 in DNA: TGTGCCAGCAGCCCCAATGTCAACAGGGAAGGCGAGCAGTACTTC.

This clonotype was seen more than once but under ten times. The junction departs from the called germline gene at one end, perhaps through a read error. The genes are TRBV20-1 and TRBJ2-1; 9 bases fit TRBD1. The CDR3 is made up of 17 amino acids. Germline V CDR1 and CDR2: DFQATT, SNEGSKA (reference sequence). The CDR3 coding sequence is TGCAGTGCTAGCGGACAGGGGATGCCCCCCTCCAACAATGAGCAGTTCTTC. Encoded protein: CSASGQGMPPSNNEQFF.

This clonotype was counted at least ten times. This chain connects TRBV20-1 to TRBJ1-4; no reliable D call. Trimming removed 1 base from V and 4 bases from J, with 10 bases in between. Germline CDR1 DFQATT, CDR2 SNEGSKA (reference sequence). The CDR3 totals 14 residues. This CDR3 reads CSARAGASNEKLFF. DNA for the CDR3: TGCAGTGCTAGAGCCGGAGCCAGTAATGAAAAACTGTTTTTT.

This chain connects TRBV18 to TRBJ1-2; D is perhaps TRBD1 (6 bases). This CDR3 comprises 14 residues. Germline V gives CDR1 KGHSH, CDR2 LQKENI. V was shortened by 3 bases and J by 2 bases, with 10 bases between the two germline ends. This CDR3 is CASSPGAVNYGYTF. The CDR3 DNA reads as TGTGCCAGCTCACCGGGGGCTGTCAACTATGGCTACACCTTC.

A few counts support this clonotype. The V gene is TRBV5-1, the J gene TRBJ2-5; 8 nucleotides align to TRBD1. CDR3 length equals 15 residues. J gave up 5 bases and V 4 bases, and 10 bases lay outside the gene matches. CDR1 and CDR2 (germline): SGHRS, YFSETQ. This chain's CDR3 is CASSRATGGLETQYF. CDR3 nucleotides: TGCGCCAGCAGCCGAGCCACAGGGGGTCTGGAGACCCAGTACTTC.

This clonotype showed up just a few times. This rearrangement joins TRBV12-3 or TRBV12-4 to TRBJ1-2; D possibly corresponds to TRBD1 (5 bases). V was cut by 5 bases and J by 3 bases, with 16 bases left in between. This CDR3 has 15 amino acids. CDR3 DNA sequence: TGTGCCAGCAGTCCTAGGGACCAGGTGGACTATGGCTACACCTTC. The encoded protein is CASSPRDQVDYGYTF.